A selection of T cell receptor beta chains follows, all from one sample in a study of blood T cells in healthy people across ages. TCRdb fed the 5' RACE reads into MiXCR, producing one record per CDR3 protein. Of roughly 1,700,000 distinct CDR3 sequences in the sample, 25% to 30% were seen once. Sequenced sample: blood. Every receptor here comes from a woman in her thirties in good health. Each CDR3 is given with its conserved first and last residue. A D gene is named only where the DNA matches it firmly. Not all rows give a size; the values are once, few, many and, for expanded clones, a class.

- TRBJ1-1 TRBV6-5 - TGTGCCAGCGGATATAACAGGAACACTGAAGCTTTCTTT CASGYNRNTEAFF
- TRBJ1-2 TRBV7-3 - TGTGCCAGCAGCTTAAATCCGTCGACGGCGGGGGATGGCTACACCTTC CASSLNPSTAGDGYTF
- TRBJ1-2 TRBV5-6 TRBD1 TGTGCCAGCAGCATTACCGGGACAGGGAAATTTGGAGGCTACACCTTC CASSITGTGKFGGYTF
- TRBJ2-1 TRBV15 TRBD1 TGTGCCACGAGAGGACAGGTTCAGACCAATGAGCAGTTCTTC CATRGQVQTNEQFF
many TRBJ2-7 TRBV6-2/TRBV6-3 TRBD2 TGTGCCAGCAGTTATGGGACTAGCGGGATTTACGAGCAGTACTTC CASSYGTSGIYEQYF
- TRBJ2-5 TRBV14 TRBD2 TGTGCCAGCAGCCAAGCTATTGCGGGAGGCTATGAGACCCAGTACTTC CASSQAIAGGYETQYF
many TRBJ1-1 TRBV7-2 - TGTGCCAGCAGCTTAGGTATCGTCACTGAAGCTTTCTTT CASSLGIVTEAFF
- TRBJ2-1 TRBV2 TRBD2 TGTGCCAGCACCTCGGGACTAGTTCTCAGCAATGAGCAGTTCTTC CASTSGLVLSNEQFF
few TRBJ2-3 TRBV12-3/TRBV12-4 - TGTGCCAGCAGTTTCGGGGGGCCCGTCGCAGATACGCAGTATTTT CASSFGGPVADTQYF
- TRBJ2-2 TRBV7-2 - TGTGCCAGCAGCCCCGGGACCGTTACCGGGGAGCTGTTTTTT CASSPGTVTGELFF
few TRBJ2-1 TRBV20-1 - TGCAGTGCTAGAGTGGGGTGGGAGGCACACAATGAGCAGTTCTTC CSARVGWEAHNEQFF
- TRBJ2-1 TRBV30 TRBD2 TGTGCCTGGAGTGGAAACCGGGGACTAGGATTTAATGAGCAGTTCTTC CAWSGNRGLGFNEQFF
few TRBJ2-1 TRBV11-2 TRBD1 TGTGCCAGCAGCATCCGGGACAGGGCCTACAATGAGCAGTTCTTC CASSIRDRAYNEQFF
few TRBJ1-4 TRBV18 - TGTGCCAGCTCACGGGGGGCTGTTAATGAAAAACTGTTTTTT CASSRGAVNEKLFF
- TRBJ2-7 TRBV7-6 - TGTGCCAGCAGCCTCGGGGCCGAAGAGTCCTACGAGCAGTACTTC CASSLGAEESYEQYF
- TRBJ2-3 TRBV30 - TGTGCCTGGAGTATGAGGGGGGCAAGAGATACGCAGTATTTT CAWSMRGARDTQYF
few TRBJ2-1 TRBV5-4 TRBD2 TGTGCCAGCAGCCGGGGGACTAGCGGGGGACCCTACAATGAGCAGTTCTTC CASSRGTSGGPYNEQFF
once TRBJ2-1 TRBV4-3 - TGCGCCAGCGGCCAAGATCCAGTAAATGAGCAGTTCTTC CASGQDPVNEQFF
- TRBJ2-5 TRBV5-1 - TGCGCCAGCAGCTTGCTGCGGGTCGGAGAGACCCAGTACTTC CASSLLRVGETQYF
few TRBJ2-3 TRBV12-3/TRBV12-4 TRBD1 TGTGCCAGCAGTGTTCGACAGGGGATGGGAGATACGCAGTATTTT CASSVRQGMGDTQYF
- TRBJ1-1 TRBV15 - TGTGCCACCAGCAGCCGGGACGGAAACACTGAAGCTTTCTTT CATSSRDGNTEAFF
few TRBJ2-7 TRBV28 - TGTGCCAGCAGCCTTACCGGGACAAGAGGTTACGAGCAGTACTTC CASSLTGTRGYEQYF
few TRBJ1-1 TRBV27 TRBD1 TGTGCCAGCAGTTTATATGCAGGGGGCGAACGAACTTTCTTT CASSLYAGGERTFF
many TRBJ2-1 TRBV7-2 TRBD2 TGTGCCAGCAGCTTAGAGGTAGCGGGGACCTCCTACAATGAGCAGTTCTTC CASSLEVAGTSYNEQFF
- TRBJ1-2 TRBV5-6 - TGTGCCAGCAGCTTGGCCAATTGGGGAAACGGCTACACCTTC CASSLANWGNGYTF
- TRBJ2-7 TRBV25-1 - TGTGCCAGCAGTCCATCATCCGGGAGCTCCTACAATGAGCAGTACTTC CASSPSSGSSYNEQYF
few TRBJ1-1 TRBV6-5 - TGTGCCAGCAGTTACACCGGGGGGAGGGCACAGAACACTGAAGCTTTCTTT CASSYTGGRAQNTEAFF
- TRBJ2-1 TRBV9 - TGTGCCAGCAGCCAAGCATTTGCCTCCCCCAATGAGCAGTTCTTC CASSQAFASPNEQFF
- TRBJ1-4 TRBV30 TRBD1 TGTACCTGGAGTCTCGGGACAGTGAATGAAAAACTGTTTTTT CTWSLGTVNEKLFF
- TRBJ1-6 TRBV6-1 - TGTGCCAGCAGACTCTACGCGGTAGGGGCCTATAATTCACCCCTCCACTTT CASRLYAVGAYNSPLHF
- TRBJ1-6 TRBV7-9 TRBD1 TGTGCCAGCAGCCGCTTCGACAGGGATTCACCCCTCCACTTT CASSRFDRDSPLHF
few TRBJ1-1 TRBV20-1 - TGCAGTGCCGGAACGGGGGTAACTGAAGCTTTCTTT CSAGTGVTEAFF
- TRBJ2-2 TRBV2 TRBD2 TGTGCCAGCAGTGAGACTAGCGGGAACACCGGGGAGCTGTTTTTT CASSETSGNTGELFF
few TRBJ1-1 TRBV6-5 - TGTGCCAGCAGCCCGTCGGTGGCGAAGACTGAAGCTTTCTTT CASSPSVAKTEAFF
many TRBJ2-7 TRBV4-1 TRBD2 TGCGCCAGCAGCCCCCTGGGACTAGCGGGTTTATACGAGCAGTACTTC CASSPLGLAGLYEQYF
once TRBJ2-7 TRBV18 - TGTGCCAGCTCACCAAAGACCGGGACGCACGAGCAGTACTTC CASSPKTGTHEQYF
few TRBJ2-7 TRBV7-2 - TGTGCCAGCTTAGGGGTTGAGGCCGACGAGCAGTACTTC CASLGVEADEQYF
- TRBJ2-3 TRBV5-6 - TGTGCCAGCAGCTTGTGGGGCGGGTCAGCCACAGATACGCAGTATTTT CASSLWGGSATDTQYF
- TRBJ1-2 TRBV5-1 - TGCGCCAGCAGCTCGACTCCGGGACATCTCTATGGCTACACCTTC CASSSTPGHLYGYTF
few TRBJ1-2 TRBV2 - TGTGCCAGCAGTGGAACAGGGAAGGTAATGGATGGCTACACCTTC CASSGTGKVMDGYTF
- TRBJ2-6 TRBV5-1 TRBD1 TGCGCCAGCAGCCTCGACAGGGTCCATACGTCTGGGGCCAACGTCCTGACTTTC CASSLDRVHTSGANVLTF
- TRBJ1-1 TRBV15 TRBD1 TGTGCCACCAGCAGAGATCTAGGACAGGGGCCGGGCACTGAAGCTTTCTTT CATSRDLGQGPGTEAFF
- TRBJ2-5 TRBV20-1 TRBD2 TGCGGTGCAGGACTAGCGTGGGTGGGTGAGCAGTACTTC CGAGLAWVGEQYF
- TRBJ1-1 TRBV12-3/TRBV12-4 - TGTGCCAGCAGTTTACGGGTCCCTTTGGGCACTGAAGCTTTCTTT CASSLRVPLGTEAFF
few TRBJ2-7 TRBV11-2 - TGTGCCAGCAGCCCCGAGTTATGGGGCGAGCAGTACTTC CASSPELWGEQYF
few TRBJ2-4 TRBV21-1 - TGTGCCAGCAGCAAACGGGGATGGGCTAGCTGTATAAACATTCAGTACTTC CASSKRGWASCINIQYF
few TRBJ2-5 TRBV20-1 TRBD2 TGTAGTGCTCCCAGTGGCGGGAGTCAAAGAAGGACCCAGTACTTC CSAPSGGSQRRTQYF
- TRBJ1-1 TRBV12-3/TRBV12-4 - TGTGCCAGCAGAACACAGGGTATGAACACTGAAGCTTTCTTT CASRTQGMNTEAFF
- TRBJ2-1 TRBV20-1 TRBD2 TGCAGTGCTAGAGGAAGCGGGGGACCCAATGAGCGGTTCTTC CSARGSGGPNERFF
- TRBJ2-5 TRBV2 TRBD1 TGTGCCAGCAGTGAATCGACAGGGTACCAAGAGACCCAGTACTTC CASSESTGYQETQYF
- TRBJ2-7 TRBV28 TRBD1 TGTGCCAGCAGTTTAATGGGCCTCCGGGACAGGGGGCGATACGAGCAGTACTTC CASSLMGLRDRGRYEQYF
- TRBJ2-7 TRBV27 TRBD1 TGTGCCAGCAGTTTAGAATACGGACAGGGTAACTACGAGCAGTACTTC CASSLEYGQGNYEQYF
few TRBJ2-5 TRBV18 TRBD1 TGTGCCAGCTCACCACCCTGGGACAGAGAGACCCAGTACTTC CASSPPWDRETQYF
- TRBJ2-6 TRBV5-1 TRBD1 TGCGCCAGCAGCTTTTTCACAGGGGGCGGTCCTGGGGCCAACGTCCTGACTTTC CASSFFTGGGPGANVLTF
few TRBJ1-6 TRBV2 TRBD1 TGTGCCAGCGTTACCGGGACAGGGGATTCACCCCTCCACTTT CASVTGTGDSPLHF
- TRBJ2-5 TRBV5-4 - TGTGCCAGCAGCCCGGGGAGGGACAGGAAAGAGACCCAGTACTTC CASSPGRDRKETQYF
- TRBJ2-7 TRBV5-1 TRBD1 TGCGCCAGCAGACAGGGGGCTTTCGACCGGGTCAGGAACGAGCAGTACTTC CASRQGAFDRVRNEQYF